This TCR beta chain derives from a study of molecular identifiers for immune sequencing clone quantification (dated by TCRdb to about 2018). Broadly, across the study: For a replicate experiment, RNA from roughly 18,000 or 92,000 naive CD8 T cells was divided into five aliquots, and four of the five aliquots were sequenced. This methods study used CD8 T cells to benchmark TCR RNA copy counting and molecular-identifier clustering-based TCR repertoire sequencing (MIDCIRS). Study-level results and caveats: Identical TCR molecules sharing a barcode could cause highly expanded clone sizes to be underestimated. The naive libraries included spiked-in Jurkat TCR RNA (about ten copies' worth), and this Jurkat TCR RNA is not part of the donor repertoire. Spiked-in Jurkat TCR RNA equal to a single cell's worth was reported to be detectable even within 1,200,000 naive CD8 T cells. When barcode sub-clustering was omitted, TCR diversity was inflated by chimeric consensus sequences, with chimeras reaching as high as 47%. In CMV-specific effector cells, over 97% of molecules were held by clones above 20 RNA copies, whereas under 1% of molecules were held by such clones in naive cells. Approximately 3.3 recovered TCR RNA copies per cell were obtained by modeling, versus about 9.7 by digital PCR, implying a capture efficiency of 25% to 35%.

From the cysteine up to the phenylalanine, the CDR3 has a length of 17 residues. Only CDR3 DNA remains: 51 bases, in frame from the first base. Between the V and J ends, shortened by 4 bases and 0 bases respectively, the junction contains 17 bases. CDR1 and CDR2, looked up from the germline V gene, are MDHEN and SYDVKM. Libraries of naive CD8 T cells were built from anywhere between roughly 17,000 and 1,000,000 sorted cells, with 10%, 30% or 50% of the purified RNA used. On a BD FACSAria II, naive CD8 T cells were FACS-sorted as CD8+CD4-CCR7+CD45RA+ and collected into RLT Plus buffer. Detection sensitivity was tested by spiking Jurkat RNA equal to around 11 TCR copies' worth into samples containing about 19,000-1,000,000 naive CD8 T cells. Enrichment of CD8 T cells was done with RosetteSep CD8+ T Cell Enrichment Cocktail plus Ficoll-Paque, and ACK red cell lysis came afterward. Ten or more counts support this clonotype. Its antigen specificity is not known. No much larger clone exists at a distance of one base, and base qualities are not known.

Receptor amplification or capture employed PCR. TCRdb names NextSeq 500 as the instrument used. Bulk TCR libraries were made following a previously described method, with the TCR primers given in Table S5. Purification of total RNA was performed with the Qiagen AllPrep DNA/RNA kit. Before any analysis, reads coming from multiple sequencing runs of the same library were combined into one pool. On the authors' methods: Reads were retained only if the reads had an exact TCR constant sequence, and the retained reads were trimmed to 150 nt and grouped according to their 12-nt molecular barcodes. Within each barcode group, reads were sub-clustered at a 15% Levenshtein threshold, and quality-weighted consensus sequences were built per RNA molecule. Non-functional sequences were excluded, and lower-count sequences lying one edit away from another sequence were also excluded. On the basis of fitting two negative binomial distributions, barcode sub-clusters with fewer than 20% of the maximum read count were discarded. The raw public reads went through TCRdb reprocessing: fastp at Q25, MiXCR clone calling, in-frame beta chains kept. Rows with a matching CDR3 protein are joined into one entry that keeps the most common DNA and genes. Here the V and J calls rest on TCRdb's processing, not on the authors' analysis. This sample holds some 680,000 distinct CDR3 sequences; 25% were observed only once. The ten biggest clones cover 0.78% of the sample.

The V and J genes are TRBV28 and TRBJ2-3; the D gene is not confidently resolved. The sequencing input was naive CD8+ T cells from blood, with Jurkat cell RNA spiked in. The cell subset or site label on this specimen signifies: FACS-sorted CD8+CD4-CCR7+CD45RA+ naive T cells. This receptor was taken from a human donor in good health. Some libraries in this study had Jurkat cell RNA spiked in. CDR3 reads: CASSSSTLPASTDTQYF. The DNA is as follows: TGTGCCAGCAGTTCCAGTACTTTGCCGGCTAGCACAGATACGCAGTATTTT.